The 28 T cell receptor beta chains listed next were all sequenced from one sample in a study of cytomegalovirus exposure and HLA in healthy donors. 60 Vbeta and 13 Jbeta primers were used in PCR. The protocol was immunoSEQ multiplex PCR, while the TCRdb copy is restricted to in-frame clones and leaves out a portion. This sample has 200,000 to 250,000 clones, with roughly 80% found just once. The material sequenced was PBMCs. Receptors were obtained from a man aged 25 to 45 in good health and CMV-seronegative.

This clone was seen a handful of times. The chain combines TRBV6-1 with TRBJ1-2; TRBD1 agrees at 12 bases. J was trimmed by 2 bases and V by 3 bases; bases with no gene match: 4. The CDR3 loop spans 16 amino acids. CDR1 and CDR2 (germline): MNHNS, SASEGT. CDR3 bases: TGTGCCAGCAGTGATGGGGACAGGGGGCCAAACTATGGCTACACCTTC. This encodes CASSDGDRGPNYGYTF.

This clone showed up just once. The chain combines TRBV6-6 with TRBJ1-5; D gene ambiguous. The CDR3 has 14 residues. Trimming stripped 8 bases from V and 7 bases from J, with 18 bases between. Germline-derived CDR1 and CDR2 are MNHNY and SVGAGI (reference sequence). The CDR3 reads CASHYILAGQPQHF. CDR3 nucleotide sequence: TGTGCCAGCCATTATATCCTAGCGGGGCAGCCCCAGCATTTT.

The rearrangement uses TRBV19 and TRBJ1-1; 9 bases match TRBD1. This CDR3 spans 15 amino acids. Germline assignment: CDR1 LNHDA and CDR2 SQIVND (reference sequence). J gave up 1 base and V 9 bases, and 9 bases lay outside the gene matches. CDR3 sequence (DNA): TGTGCCAGCCACTCACAGGGGGCCGGGAACACTGAAGCTTTCTTT. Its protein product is CASHSQGAGNTEAFF.

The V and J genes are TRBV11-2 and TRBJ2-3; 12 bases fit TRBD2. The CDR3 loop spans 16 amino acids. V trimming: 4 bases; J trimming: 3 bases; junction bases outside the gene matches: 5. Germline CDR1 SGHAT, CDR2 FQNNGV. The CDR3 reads CASSSWTSGVTDTQYF. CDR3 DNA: TGTGCCAGCAGCTCCTGGACTAGCGGGGTGACAGATACGCAGTATTTT. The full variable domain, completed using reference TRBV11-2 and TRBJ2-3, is EAGVAQSPRYKIIEKRQSVAFWCNPISGHATLYWYQQILGQGPKLLIQFQNNGVVDDSQLPKDRFSAERLKGVDSTLKIQPAKLEDSAVYLCASSSWTSGVTDTQYFGPGTRLTVL.

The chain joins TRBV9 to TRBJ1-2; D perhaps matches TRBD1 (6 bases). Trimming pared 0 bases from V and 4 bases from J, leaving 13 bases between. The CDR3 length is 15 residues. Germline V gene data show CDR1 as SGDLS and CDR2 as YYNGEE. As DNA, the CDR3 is TGTGCCAGCAGCGTAGGAAACACAGGGTCCTATGGCTACACCTTC. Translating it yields CASSVGNTGSYGYTF.

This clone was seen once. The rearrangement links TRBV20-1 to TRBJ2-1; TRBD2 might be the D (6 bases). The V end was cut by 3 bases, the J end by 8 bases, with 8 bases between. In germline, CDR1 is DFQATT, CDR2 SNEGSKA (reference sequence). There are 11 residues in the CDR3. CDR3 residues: CSAREGYEQFF. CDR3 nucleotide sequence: TGCAGTGCTAGGGAGGGGTATGAGCAGTTCTTC.

As DNA, the CDR3 is TGCGCCAGCAGTCGATGGGGGACTAGCGGGGGGGCCGGAACCGGGGAGCTGTTTTTT. Translated, it gives CASSRWGTSGGAGTGELFF. The chain employs TRBV10-1 and TRBJ2-2; 16 positions agree with TRBD2. The CDR3 has 19 amino acids. Germline V gives CDR1 WNHNN, CDR2 SYGVQD (reference sequence). V shed 5 bases, J shed 5 bases, and the junction held 11 bases outside the gene matches.

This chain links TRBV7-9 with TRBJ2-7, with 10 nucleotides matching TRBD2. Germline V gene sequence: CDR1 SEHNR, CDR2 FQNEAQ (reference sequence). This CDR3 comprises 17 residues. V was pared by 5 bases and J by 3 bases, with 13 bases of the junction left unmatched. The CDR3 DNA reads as TGTGCCAGCAGCAAACGTAGCGGGGGGATTCTCAACTACGAGCAGTACTTC. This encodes CASSKRSGGILNYEQYF. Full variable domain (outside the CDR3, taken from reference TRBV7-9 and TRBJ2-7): DTGVSQNPRHKITKRGQNVTFRCDPISEHNRLYWYRQTLGQGPEFLTYFQNEAQLEKSRLLSDRFSAERPKGSFSTLEIQRTEQGDSAMYLCASSKRSGGILNYEQYFGPGTRLTVT.

For the CDR3, the DNA is TGTGCCAGTAAAGGTGAGGGCACTGAAGCTTTCTTT. It yields the protein CASKGEGTEAFF. This rearrangement joins TRBV14 to TRBJ1-1, with no clear D. The V end lost 9 bases, the J end lost 4 bases, and 12 bases lay between the germline ends. There are 12 residues in the CDR3. In germline, CDR1 is SGHDN, CDR2 FVKESK.

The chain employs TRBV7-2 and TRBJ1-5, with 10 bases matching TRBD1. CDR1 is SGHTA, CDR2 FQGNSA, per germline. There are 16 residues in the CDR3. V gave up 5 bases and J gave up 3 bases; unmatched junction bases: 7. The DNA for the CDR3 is TGTGCCAGCAGCCCGAGGACAGGGGGAAACAATCAGCCCCAGCATTTT. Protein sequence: CASSPRTGGNNQPQHF.

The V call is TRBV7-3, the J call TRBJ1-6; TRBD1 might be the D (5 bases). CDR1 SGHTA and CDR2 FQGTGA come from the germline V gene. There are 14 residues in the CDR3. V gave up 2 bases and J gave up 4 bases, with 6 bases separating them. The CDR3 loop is CASSLGGYNSPLHF. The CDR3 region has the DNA TGTGCCAGCAGCTTAGGGGGGTATAATTCACCCCTCCACTTT.

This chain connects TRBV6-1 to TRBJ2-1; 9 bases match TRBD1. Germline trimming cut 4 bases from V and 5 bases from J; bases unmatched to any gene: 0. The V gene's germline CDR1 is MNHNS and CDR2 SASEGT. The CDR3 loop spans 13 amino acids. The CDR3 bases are TGTGCCAGCAGTGGGGACAGGGACAATGAGCAGTTCTTC. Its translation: CASSGDRDNEQFF.

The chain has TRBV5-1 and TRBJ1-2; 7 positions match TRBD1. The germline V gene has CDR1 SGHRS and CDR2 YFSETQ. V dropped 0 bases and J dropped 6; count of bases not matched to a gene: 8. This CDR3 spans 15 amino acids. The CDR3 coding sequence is TGCGCCAGCAGCTTGGCCGAGACAGGGATGGATGGCTACACCTTC. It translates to CASSLAETGMDGYTF.

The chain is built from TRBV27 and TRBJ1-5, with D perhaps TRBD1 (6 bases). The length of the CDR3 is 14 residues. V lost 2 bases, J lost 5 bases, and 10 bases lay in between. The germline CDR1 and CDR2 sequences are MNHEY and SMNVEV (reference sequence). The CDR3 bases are TGTGCCAGCAGTTTAGCCAGGGGAGATCAGCCCCAGCATTTT. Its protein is CASSLARGDQPQHF.

CDR3 protein: CASIGRGNSYEQYF. In DNA form, the CDR3 reads TGTGCCAGCATTGGCCGGGGGAACTCCTACGAGCAGTACTTC. The genes are TRBV27 and TRBJ2-7; D might be TRBD2 (6 bases). CDR1 MNHEY and CDR2 SMNVEV come from the germline V gene (reference sequence). There are 14 residues in the CDR3. Trimming shortened V by 7 bases and J by 0 bases, and 13 bases separated the two germline ends.

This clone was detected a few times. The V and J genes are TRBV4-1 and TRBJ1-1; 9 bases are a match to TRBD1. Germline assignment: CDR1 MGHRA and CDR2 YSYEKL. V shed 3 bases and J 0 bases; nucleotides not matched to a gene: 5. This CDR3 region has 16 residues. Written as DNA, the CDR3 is TGCGCCAGCAGCCACAGGACAGGGGACATGAACACTGAAGCTTTCTTT. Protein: CASSHRTGDMNTEAFF.

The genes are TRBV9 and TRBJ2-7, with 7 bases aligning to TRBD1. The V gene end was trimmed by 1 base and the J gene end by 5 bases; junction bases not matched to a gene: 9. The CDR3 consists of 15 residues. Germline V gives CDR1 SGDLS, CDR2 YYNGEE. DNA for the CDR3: TGTGCCAGCAGCGTATCCGGGACAGTTACTGACGAGCAGTACTTC. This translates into CASSVSGTVTDEQYF.

This chain's CDR3 is CASSSWTQNTEAFF. The CDR3 nucleotides read TGTGCCAGCAGCTCCTGGACACAGAACACTGAAGCTTTCTTT. This sequence joins TRBV7-2 and TRBJ1-1, with D perhaps TRBD1 (5 bases). Germline CDR1 is SGHTA and CDR2 is FQGNSA. This CDR3 comprises 14 residues. V shed 4 bases and J shed 1 base, with 10 bases lying between them.

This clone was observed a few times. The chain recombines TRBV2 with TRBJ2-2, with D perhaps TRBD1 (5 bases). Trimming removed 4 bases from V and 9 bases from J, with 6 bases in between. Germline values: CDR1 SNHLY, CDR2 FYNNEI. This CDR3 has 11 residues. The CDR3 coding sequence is TGTGCCAGCAGTGCAGGGTGGGAGCTGTTTTTT. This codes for CASSAGWELFF.

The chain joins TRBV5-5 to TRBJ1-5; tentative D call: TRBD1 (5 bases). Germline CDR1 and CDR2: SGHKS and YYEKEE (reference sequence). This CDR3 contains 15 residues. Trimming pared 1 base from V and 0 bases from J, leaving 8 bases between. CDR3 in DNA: TGTGCCAGCAGCTTGTCAGGGAATAGCAATCAGCCCCAGCATTTT. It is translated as CASSLSGNSNQPQHF.

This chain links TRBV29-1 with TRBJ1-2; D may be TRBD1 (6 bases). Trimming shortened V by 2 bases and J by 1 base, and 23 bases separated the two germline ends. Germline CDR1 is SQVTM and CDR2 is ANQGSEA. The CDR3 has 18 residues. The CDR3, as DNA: TGCAGCGTTGAATCGAATTGGGGGGGCCGACAGTTTAACTATGGCTACACCTTC. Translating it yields CSVESNWGGRQFNYGYTF.

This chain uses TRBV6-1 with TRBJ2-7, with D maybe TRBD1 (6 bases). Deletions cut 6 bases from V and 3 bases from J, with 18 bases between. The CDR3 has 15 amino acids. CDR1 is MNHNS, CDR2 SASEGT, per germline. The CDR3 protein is CASRNPLGRGYEQYF. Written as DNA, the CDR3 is TGTGCCAGCAGAAACCCCCTGGGCAGGGGCTACGAGCAGTACTTC.

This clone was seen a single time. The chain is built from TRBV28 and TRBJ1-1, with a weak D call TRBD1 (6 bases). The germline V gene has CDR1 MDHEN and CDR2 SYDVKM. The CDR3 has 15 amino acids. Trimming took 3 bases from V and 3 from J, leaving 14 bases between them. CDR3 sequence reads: CASSLGGAGDTEAFF. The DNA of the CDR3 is TGTGCCAGCAGTTTGGGGGGGGCAGGGGACACTGAAGCTTTCTTT.

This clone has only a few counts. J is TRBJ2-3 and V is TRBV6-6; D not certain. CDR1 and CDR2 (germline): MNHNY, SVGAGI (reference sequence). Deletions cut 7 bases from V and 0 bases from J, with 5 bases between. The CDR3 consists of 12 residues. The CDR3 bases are TGTGCCAGCACCCAAAGCACAGATACGCAGTATTTT. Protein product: CASTQSTDTQYF.

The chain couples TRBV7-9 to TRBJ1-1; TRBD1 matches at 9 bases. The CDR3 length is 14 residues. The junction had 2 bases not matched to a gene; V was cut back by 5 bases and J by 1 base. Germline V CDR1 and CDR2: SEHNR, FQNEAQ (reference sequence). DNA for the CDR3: TGTGCCAGCAGCATACAGGGGGCGAACACTGAAGCTTTCTTT. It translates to CASSIQGANTEAFF.

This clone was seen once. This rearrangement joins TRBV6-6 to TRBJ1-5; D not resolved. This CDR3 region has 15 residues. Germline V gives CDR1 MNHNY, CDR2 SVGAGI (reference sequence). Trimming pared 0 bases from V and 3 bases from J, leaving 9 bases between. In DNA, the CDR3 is TGTGCCAGCAGTTACTCGAGGGATCTCAATCAGCCCCAGCATTTT. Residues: CASSYSRDLNQPQHF.

The CDR3 nucleotides read TGTGCCGCGGACCGGGAGGGCTACACCTTC. Its translation is CAADREGYTF. The chain has TRBV10-3 and TRBJ1-2; D uncertain. CDR1 and CDR2 (germline): ENHRY, SYGVKD. The CDR3 extends over 10 amino acids. With 11 bases removed from V and 8 bases from J, the gap between germline ends came to 12 bases.

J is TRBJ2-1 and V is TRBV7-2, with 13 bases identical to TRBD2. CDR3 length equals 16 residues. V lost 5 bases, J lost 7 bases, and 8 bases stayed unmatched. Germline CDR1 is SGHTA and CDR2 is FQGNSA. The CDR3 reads CASSATSGGARNEQFF. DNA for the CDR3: TGTGCCAGCAGCGCAACTAGCGGGGGGGCCAGGAATGAGCAGTTCTTC. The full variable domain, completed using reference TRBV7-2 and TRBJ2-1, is GAGVSQSPSNKVTEKGKDVELRCDPISGHTALYWYRQSLGQGLEFLIYFQGNSAPDKSGLPSDRFSAERTGGSVSTLTIQRTQQEDSAVYLCASSATSGGARNEQFFGPGTRLTVL.